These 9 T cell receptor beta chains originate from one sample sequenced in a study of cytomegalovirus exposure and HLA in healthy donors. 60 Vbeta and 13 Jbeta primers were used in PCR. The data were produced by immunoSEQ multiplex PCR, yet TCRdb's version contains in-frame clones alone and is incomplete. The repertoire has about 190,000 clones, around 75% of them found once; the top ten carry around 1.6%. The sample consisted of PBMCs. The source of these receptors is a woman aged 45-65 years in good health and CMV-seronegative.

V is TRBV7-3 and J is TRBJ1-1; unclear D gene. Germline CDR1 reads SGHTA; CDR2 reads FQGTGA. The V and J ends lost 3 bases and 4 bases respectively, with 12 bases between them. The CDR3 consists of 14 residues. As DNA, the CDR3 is TGTGCCAGCAGCTTCGAGGGATCTCGCACTGAAGCTTTCTTT. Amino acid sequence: CASSFEGSRTEAFF. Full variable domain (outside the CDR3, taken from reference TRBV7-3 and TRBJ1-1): GAGVSQTPSNKVTEKGKYVELRCDPISGHTALYWYRQSLGQGPEFLIYFQGTGAADDSGLPNDRFFAVRPEGSVSTLKIQRTERGDSAVYLCASSFEGSRTEAFFGQGTRLTVV.

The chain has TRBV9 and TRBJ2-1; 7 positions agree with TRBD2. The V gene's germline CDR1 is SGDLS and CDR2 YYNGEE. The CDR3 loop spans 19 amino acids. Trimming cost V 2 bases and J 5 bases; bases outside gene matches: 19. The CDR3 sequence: CASSVWEGPPPVGNNEQFF. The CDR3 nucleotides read TGTGCCAGCAGCGTCTGGGAGGGACCGCCCCCGGTGGGCAACAATGAGCAGTTCTTC.

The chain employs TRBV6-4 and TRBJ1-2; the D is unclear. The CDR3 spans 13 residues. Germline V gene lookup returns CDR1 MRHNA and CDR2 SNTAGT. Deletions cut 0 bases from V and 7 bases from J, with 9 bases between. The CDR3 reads CASSDSRVSGYTF. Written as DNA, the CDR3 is TGTGCCAGCAGTGACTCGAGGGTTAGTGGCTACACCTTC.

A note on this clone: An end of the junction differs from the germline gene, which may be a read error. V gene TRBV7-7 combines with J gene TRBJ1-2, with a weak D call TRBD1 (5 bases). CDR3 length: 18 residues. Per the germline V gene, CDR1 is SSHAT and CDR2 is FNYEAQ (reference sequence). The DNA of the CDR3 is TGTGCTAGCAGCTTCCCCGGGGGATTCGGAGGGGCTAACTATGGCTACACCTTC. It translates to CASSFPGGFGGANYGYTF.

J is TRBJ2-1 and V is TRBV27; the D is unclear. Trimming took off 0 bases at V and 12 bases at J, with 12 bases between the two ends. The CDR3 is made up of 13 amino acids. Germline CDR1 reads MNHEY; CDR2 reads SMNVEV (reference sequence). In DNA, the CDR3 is TGTGCCAGCAGTTTATCGGCAGCGACGGGGCAGTTCTTC. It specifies CASSLSAATGQFF.

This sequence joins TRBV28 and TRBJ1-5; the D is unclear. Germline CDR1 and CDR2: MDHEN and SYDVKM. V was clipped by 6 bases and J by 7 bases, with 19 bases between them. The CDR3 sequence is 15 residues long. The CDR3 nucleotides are TGTGCCAGCAGACTACCCCGGGCCGCGGGGCAGCCCCAGCATTTT. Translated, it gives CASRLPRAAGQPQHF.

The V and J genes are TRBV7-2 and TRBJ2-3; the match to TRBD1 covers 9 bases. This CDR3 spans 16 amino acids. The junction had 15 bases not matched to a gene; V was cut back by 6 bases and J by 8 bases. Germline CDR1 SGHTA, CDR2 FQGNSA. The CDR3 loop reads CASSSTGTGSRGTQYF. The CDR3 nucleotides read TGTGCCAGCAGTTCTACCGGGACAGGGAGTCGTGGTACGCAGTATTTT.

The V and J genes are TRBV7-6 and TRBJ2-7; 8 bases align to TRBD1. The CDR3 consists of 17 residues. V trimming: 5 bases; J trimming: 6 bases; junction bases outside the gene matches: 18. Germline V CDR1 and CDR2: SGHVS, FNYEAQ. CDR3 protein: CASSRRQGITAYGEQYF. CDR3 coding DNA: TGTGCCAGCAGCCGAAGACAGGGGATCACCGCTTACGGCGAGCAGTACTTC.

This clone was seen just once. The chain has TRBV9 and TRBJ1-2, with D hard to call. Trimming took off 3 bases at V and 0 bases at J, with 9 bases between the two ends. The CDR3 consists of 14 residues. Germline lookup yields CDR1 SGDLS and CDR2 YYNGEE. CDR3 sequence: CASSAQPANYGYTF. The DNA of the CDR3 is TGTGCCAGCAGCGCACAACCAGCTAACTATGGCTACACCTTC.